This T cell receptor (beta chain) comes out of a study of shared clonotypes between healthy human individuals. This CDR3 has 17 residues. Losses at the gene ends were 5 bases for V and 1 base for J; bases not matched to a gene: 11. Germline CDR1 reads LNHDA; CDR2 reads SQIVND (reference sequence). Assay: immunoSEQ multiplex PCR; the TCRdb copy retains only in-frame clones and omits some. The sample holds more than 450,000 clones; approximately 79% are singletons and the top ten take 13%. The receptor comes from a middle-aged woman in good health. Some clones in this sample may be carry-over from other donors' samples. V gene TRBV19 combines with J gene TRBJ1-5; 7 bases fit TRBD1. The sequencing input was PBMCs. The CDR3 loop reads CASSPWYRGWSNQPQHF. The CDR3 DNA reads as TGTGCCAGTAGTCCCTGGTACAGGGGATGGAGCAATCAGCCCCAGCATTTT.